Listed below are T cell receptor beta chains from one sample, sequenced in a study of blood T cell repertoires in COVID-19. Some clones are missing from TCRdb's copy, which holds only in-frame ones; the method was immunoSEQ multiplex PCR. Of around 230,000 clones listed, 88% are singletons. The sample was PBMCs or T cells enriched from blood (not recorded which). These receptors all stem from a woman aged 40 to 49 with acute COVID-19. Each CDR3 is given with its conserved first and last residue. The D gene is left open where the match is weak. For some rows the clone size is stated as once, few or many, or as a class when expanded; others skip it.

v_call: TRBV11-3; clone_size: NA; d_call: TRBD1; j_call: TRBJ1-3; cdr3_nt: TGTGCCAGCAGCTTAGTATCGGGACAGACAAGCTCTGGAAACACCATATATTTT; cdr3_aa: CASSLVSGQTSSGNTIYF
v_call: TRBV7-9; clone_size: NA; d_call: NA; j_call: TRBJ2-3; cdr3_nt: TGTGCCACGACAGGGACTAGCACAGATACGCAGTATTTT; cdr3_aa: CATTGTSTDTQYF
v_call: TRBV5-5; clone_size: NA; d_call: NA; j_call: TRBJ1-5; cdr3_nt: TGTGCCAGCAGCTTGGGAGGGTCGGGCAATCAGCCCCAGCATTTT; cdr3_aa: CASSLGGSGNQPQHF
v_call: TRBV6-5; clone_size: NA; d_call: NA; j_call: TRBJ1-3; cdr3_nt: TGTGCCAGCAGACACGGGGGCACCATATATTTT; cdr3_aa: CASRHGGTIYF
v_call: TRBV27; clone_size: NA; d_call: NA; j_call: TRBJ1-1; cdr3_nt: TGTGCCAGCAGTTTCGGTAGGGGGAACACTGAAGCTTTCTTT; cdr3_aa: CASSFGRGNTEAFF
v_call: TRBV6-2/TRBV6-3; clone_size: NA; d_call: NA; j_call: TRBJ1-2; cdr3_nt: TGTGCCAGCAGTTACTCCGCGTACCTCTATGGCTACACCTTC; cdr3_aa: CASSYSAYLYGYTF
v_call: TRBV3-1/TRBV3-2; clone_size: NA; d_call: TRBD1; j_call: TRBJ2-5; cdr3_nt: TGTGCCAGCAGTCGACAGGGGGCTAGGGAGACCCAGTACTTC; cdr3_aa: CASSRQGARETQYF
v_call: TRBV24-1; clone_size: NA; d_call: TRBD2; j_call: TRBJ2-2; cdr3_nt: TGTGCCACCAGTGACCCCGGGACTAGCAACACCGGGGAGCTGTTTTTT; cdr3_aa: CATSDPGTSNTGELFF
v_call: TRBV11-3; clone_size: NA; d_call: NA; j_call: TRBJ2-3; cdr3_nt: TGTGCCAGCAGCTTAGCCGCTCGAGGGACAGATACGCAGTATTTT; cdr3_aa: CASSLAARGTDTQYF
v_call: TRBV6-2/TRBV6-3; clone_size: NA; d_call: TRBD2; j_call: TRBJ2-7; cdr3_nt: TGTGCCAGCAGCGGCGCCCAGCGGGGGTTCTCCTACGAGCAGTACTTC; cdr3_aa: CASSGAQRGFSYEQYF
v_call: TRBV11-3; clone_size: NA; d_call: NA; j_call: TRBJ2-1; cdr3_nt: TGTGCCAGCAGCCCTCGGGGGGCGAGCTCCTACAATGAGCAGTTCTTC; cdr3_aa: CASSPRGASSYNEQFF
v_call: TRBV4-3; clone_size: NA; d_call: NA; j_call: TRBJ1-6; cdr3_nt: TGCGCCAGCAGCCTTGCCTGGCGGGATAATTCACCCCTCCACTTT; cdr3_aa: CASSLAWRDNSPLHF
v_call: TRBV3-1/TRBV3-2; clone_size: NA; d_call: NA; j_call: TRBJ1-6; cdr3_nt: TGTGCCAGCAGCCAAGATAATCGGGTTTCACCCCTCCACTTT; cdr3_aa: CASSQDNRVSPLHF
v_call: TRBV5-1; clone_size: few; d_call: TRBD1; j_call: TRBJ2-7; cdr3_nt: TGCGCCAGCAGCTTTGAAGGGACAGTCGACGACGAGCAGTACTTC; cdr3_aa: CASSFEGTVDDEQYF
v_call: TRBV21-1; clone_size: NA; d_call: NA; j_call: TRBJ1-6; cdr3_nt: TGTGCCAGCAGCAAAACCCAAGCCGTCCGGGAGAATTCACCCCTCCACTTT; cdr3_aa: CASSKTQAVRENSPLHF
v_call: TRBV2; clone_size: NA; d_call: TRBD2; j_call: TRBJ2-5; cdr3_nt: TGTGCCAGCAGACATACTAGCGGGGAAGAGACCCAGTACTTC; cdr3_aa: CASRHTSGEETQYF
v_call: TRBV4-3; clone_size: NA; d_call: TRBD1; j_call: TRBJ1-1; cdr3_nt: TGCGCCAGCAGCTCCGGACAGGGGAAGACTGAAGCTTTCTTT; cdr3_aa: CASSSGQGKTEAFF
v_call: TRBV29-1; clone_size: NA; d_call: NA; j_call: TRBJ2-1; cdr3_nt: TGCAGCGTTGACAGGGTCAGCTCCTACAATGAGCAGTTCTTC; cdr3_aa: CSVDRVSSYNEQFF
v_call: TRBV6-1; clone_size: once; d_call: TRBD2; j_call: TRBJ2-1; cdr3_nt: TGTGCCAGCAGTGAATGGCCAGCGGGAGGAGGCAATGAGCAGTTCTTC; cdr3_aa: CASSEWPAGGGNEQFF
v_call: TRBV9; clone_size: NA; d_call: NA; j_call: TRBJ2-7; cdr3_nt: TGTGCCAGCAGCGAGAGCCCCCTCTCCTACGAGCAGTACTTC; cdr3_aa: CASSESPLSYEQYF
v_call: TRBV30; clone_size: NA; d_call: TRBD1; j_call: TRBJ2-7; cdr3_nt: TGTGCCTGGAGTAGGGACAGGGGCAACGAGCAGTACTTC; cdr3_aa: CAWSRDRGNEQYF
v_call: TRBV5-6; clone_size: NA; d_call: NA; j_call: TRBJ1-1; cdr3_nt: TGTGCCAGCAGCTTGGTTGGGGCAGGGGCACCCATGAACACTGAAGCTTTCTTT; cdr3_aa: CASSLVGAGAPMNTEAFF
v_call: TRBV6-1; clone_size: NA; d_call: TRBD2; j_call: TRBJ2-1; cdr3_nt: TGTGCCAGCAGTGTCCAGACTAGCGGGAGCTACAATGAGCAGTTCTTC; cdr3_aa: CASSVQTSGSYNEQFF
v_call: TRBV5-4; clone_size: NA; d_call: NA; j_call: TRBJ1-1; cdr3_nt: TGTGCCAGCAGCTTGAACCGGGTTGAAGCTTTCTTT; cdr3_aa: CASSLNRVEAFF
v_call: TRBV9; clone_size: NA; d_call: TRBD1; j_call: TRBJ1-3; cdr3_nt: TGTGCCAGCAGCCCACCGGGACAGGGGGGGAGAAACACCATATATTTT; cdr3_aa: CASSPPGQGGRNTIYF
v_call: TRBV6-5; clone_size: NA; d_call: NA; j_call: TRBJ2-5; cdr3_nt: TGTGCCAGCAACAGGGATCTTAAAGAGACCCAGTACTTC; cdr3_aa: CASNRDLKETQYF
v_call: TRBV6-1; clone_size: NA; d_call: TRBD2; j_call: TRBJ2-4; cdr3_nt: TGTGCCAGCAGTGAAGATAATAGCGGGGCAAAGCTAGCCAAAAACATTCAGTACTTC; cdr3_aa: CASSEDNSGAKLAKNIQYF
v_call: TRBV7-2; clone_size: NA; d_call: TRBD2; j_call: TRBJ2-3; cdr3_nt: TGTGCCAGCAGCTTCTTCGGGACTAGAGTAACAGATACGCAGTATTTT; cdr3_aa: CASSFFGTRVTDTQYF
v_call: TRBV7-9; clone_size: NA; d_call: NA; j_call: TRBJ1-1; cdr3_nt: TGTGCCAGCAGCTCCGCCCTGACAGGCTTTGAAGCTTTCTTT; cdr3_aa: CASSSALTGFEAFF
v_call: TRBV6-5; clone_size: NA; d_call: NA; j_call: TRBJ1-1; cdr3_nt: TGTGCTTGGACCCGGCTACAGGGATACACTGAAGCTTTCTTT; cdr3_aa: CAWTRLQGYTEAFF
v_call: TRBV18; clone_size: NA; d_call: TRBD2; j_call: TRBJ2-7; cdr3_nt: TGTGCCAGCTCACCAGATCTGGGGGGGAACGGCTCCTACGAGCAGTACTTC; cdr3_aa: CASSPDLGGNGSYEQYF
v_call: TRBV5-6; clone_size: NA; d_call: TRBD1; j_call: TRBJ2-5; cdr3_nt: TGTGCCAGCAGCCCCGTTACAGGGGATAAAGAGACCCAGTACTTC; cdr3_aa: CASSPVTGDKETQYF
v_call: TRBV5-1; clone_size: NA; d_call: NA; j_call: TRBJ1-2; cdr3_nt: TGCGCCAGCAGCTCTCCTAGGGAAATGCGGGGAGGCTACACCTTC; cdr3_aa: CASSSPREMRGGYTF
v_call: TRBV27; clone_size: NA; d_call: NA; j_call: TRBJ1-6; cdr3_nt: TGTGCCAGCAGTCAGCGCTATAATTCACCCCTCCACTTT; cdr3_aa: CASSQRYNSPLHF
v_call: TRBV19; clone_size: NA; d_call: NA; j_call: TRBJ1-5; cdr3_nt: TGTGCCAGTAGTAGTTCTGGCGGGAGCAATCAGCCCCAGCATTTT; cdr3_aa: CASSSSGGSNQPQHF
v_call: TRBV2; clone_size: NA; d_call: NA; j_call: TRBJ2-2; cdr3_nt: TGTGCCAGCAGGAGATTCGGGACACCCGGGGAGCTGTTTTTT; cdr3_aa: CASRRFGTPGELFF
v_call: TRBV2; clone_size: few; d_call: TRBD1; j_call: TRBJ1-2; cdr3_nt: TGTGCCACCAGGGACAGGGGTACTTATGGCTACACCTTC; cdr3_aa: CATRDRGTYGYTF
v_call: TRBV29-1; clone_size: NA; d_call: TRBD1; j_call: TRBJ2-5; cdr3_nt: TGCAGCGTAGGGGGCTTGGTGGAGACCCAGTACTTC; cdr3_aa: CSVGGLVETQYF
v_call: TRBV20-1; clone_size: NA; d_call: NA; j_call: TRBJ2-6; cdr3_nt: TGCAGTGCTAGTCCTGGGGGCCGTCTTATGAGCTCTGGGGCCAACGTCCTGACTTTC; cdr3_aa: CSASPGGRLMSSGANVLTF
v_call: TRBV11-3; clone_size: NA; d_call: NA; j_call: TRBJ2-1; cdr3_nt: TGTGCCAGCAGCTTCCACAGCTTAACCTACAATGAGCAGTTCTTC; cdr3_aa: CASSFHSLTYNEQFF
v_call: TRBV5-1; clone_size: NA; d_call: TRBD1; j_call: TRBJ2-1; cdr3_nt: TGCGCCAGCAGCTTACAGGGGAGCGGCAATGAGCAGTTCTTC; cdr3_aa: CASSLQGSGNEQFF
v_call: TRBV19; clone_size: once; d_call: NA; j_call: TRBJ2-3; cdr3_nt: TGTGCCAGTAGTTTAAGCGGGACAACAGATACGCAGTATTTT; cdr3_aa: CASSLSGTTDTQYF
v_call: TRBV19; clone_size: NA; d_call: TRBD1; j_call: TRBJ1-5; cdr3_nt: TGTGCCAGTAGCCAGGGGGCGGGCAATCAGCCCCAGCATTTT; cdr3_aa: CASSQGAGNQPQHF
v_call: TRBV7-9; clone_size: NA; d_call: NA; j_call: TRBJ2-5; cdr3_nt: TGTGCCAGCAGCTTACGAGGGATAGAGACCCAGTACTTC; cdr3_aa: CASSLRGIETQYF
v_call: TRBV7-2; clone_size: NA; d_call: TRBD2; j_call: TRBJ2-3; cdr3_nt: TGTGCCAGCAGCTCACGACTAGCGGGGCCTCTGATCACAGATACGCAGTATTTT; cdr3_aa: CASSSRLAGPLITDTQYF
v_call: TRBV6-5; clone_size: NA; d_call: NA; j_call: TRBJ1-6; cdr3_nt: TGTGCCAGCAGTTACAGGGGTAATTCACCCCTCCACTTT; cdr3_aa: CASSYRGNSPLHF
v_call: TRBV9; clone_size: NA; d_call: TRBD2; j_call: TRBJ2-2; cdr3_nt: TGTGCCAGCACCCTAGCGGGAGGCTACACCGGGGAGCTGTTTTTT; cdr3_aa: CASTLAGGYTGELFF
v_call: TRBV5-4; clone_size: once; d_call: TRBD2; j_call: TRBJ2-7; cdr3_nt: TGTGCCAGCAGCAGTGGACTAGCGGGGGGTAGGGAGCAGTACTTC; cdr3_aa: CASSSGLAGGREQYF